A selection of T cell receptor beta chains follows, all from one sample in a study of blood T cell repertoires in COVID-19. TCRdb keeps only in-frame clones here, not all; method: immunoSEQ multiplex PCR. The sample gives under 300,000 clones, 70% to 90% of which show up once; approximately 2.1% is in the top ten. Sequenced: peripheral blood. The origin of the receptors is a woman between 35 and 50 years old who had recovered from COVID-19. The conserved cysteine and the conserved F or W are not part of the CDR3 here. Only some rows state a clone size, as once, few, many or a class for expanded clones.

cdr3_aa	v_call	clone_size	j_call
ASSQEPSPNTGELF	TRBV14	NA	TRBJ2-2
ATSRERVGSGNTIY	TRBV15	NA	TRBJ1-3
ASSLALNTEAF	TRBV7-9	once	TRBJ1-1
ASGSPFGGRQETQY	TRBV12-5	NA	TRBJ2-5
ASSNPGQTTEAF	TRBV7-3	few	TRBJ1-1
ASSLGAGKEKLF	TRBV7-9	NA	TRBJ1-4
ASSSTGGGNQPQH	TRBV6-5	NA	TRBJ1-5
ASSPTDRSGQPQH	TRBV6-5	NA	TRBJ1-5
ASSQSHGVGELF	TRBV4-3	NA	TRBJ2-2
ASSPGTYEQY	TRBV12-3/TRBV12-4	NA	TRBJ2-7
ASNRGTGGPDEQF	TRBV5-1	NA	TRBJ2-1
ASSVAGGRPYEQY	TRBV9	NA	TRBJ2-7
AWSRTGTGPYEQY	TRBV30	NA	TRBJ2-7
AWSPRDRVTGELF	TRBV30	NA	TRBJ2-2
ASSVEVRVSYNEQF	TRBV9	NA	TRBJ2-1
ASSRSGGAFNEQF	TRBV4-3	NA	TRBJ2-1
ASTSRQVSNQPQH	TRBV6-5	NA	TRBJ1-5